A selection of T cell receptor beta chains follows, all from one sample in a study of blood T cells in healthy people across ages. TCRdb recomputed calls from the 5' RACE reads with MiXCR, one row per CDR3 protein. The sample includes approximately 800,000 distinct CDR3 sequences, around 24% of them seen just once. These data also formed part of another study, on T cells of mothers and their children.

The sample was blood. These receptor sequences come from a boy younger than 18 in good health. The CDR3 runs from the conserved cysteine through the conserved F or W. A D gene is named only where the DNA matches it firmly. The size field is filled for only some rows; it gives once, few, many or a size class.

v_call: TRBV7-2; clone_size: many; d_call: TRBD2; j_call: TRBJ2-3; cdr3_aa: CASSLSSGGTNTQYF; cdr3_nt: TGTGCCAGCAGCTTGTCTAGCGGGGGCACGAATACGCAGTATTTT
v_call: TRBV24-1; clone_size: few; d_call: NA; j_call: TRBJ2-1; cdr3_aa: CATSDLVGGNEQFF; cdr3_nt: TGTGCCACCAGTGACCTGGTGGGGGGCAATGAGCAGTTCTTC
v_call: TRBV28; clone_size: NA; d_call: NA; j_call: TRBJ1-5; cdr3_aa: CASSFYEGSNQPQHF; cdr3_nt: TGTGCCAGCAGTTTTTATGAGGGGAGCAATCAGCCCCAGCATTTT
v_call: TRBV29-1; clone_size: NA; d_call: TRBD1; j_call: TRBJ2-4; cdr3_aa: CSVEGQGAKNIQYF; cdr3_nt: TGCAGCGTGGAAGGACAGGGGGCCAAAAACATTCAGTACTTC
v_call: TRBV6-2/TRBV6-3; clone_size: many; d_call: NA; j_call: TRBJ2-5; cdr3_aa: CASSYKETQYF; cdr3_nt: TGTGCCAGCAGCTACAAAGAGACCCAGTACTTC
v_call: TRBV5-1; clone_size: NA; d_call: TRBD1; j_call: TRBJ1-1; cdr3_aa: CASSGDRGRLANTEAFF; cdr3_nt: TGCGCCAGCAGCGGGGACAGGGGGCGCCTTGCGAACACTGAAGCTTTCTTT
v_call: TRBV4-3; clone_size: few; d_call: TRBD2; j_call: TRBJ2-1; cdr3_aa: CASSQSPRLAGNEQFF; cdr3_nt: TGCGCCAGCAGCCAATCCCCCAGGCTAGCGGGCAATGAGCAGTTCTTC
v_call: TRBV6-2/TRBV6-3; clone_size: NA; d_call: NA; j_call: TRBJ2-6; cdr3_aa: CASSYGDSGANVLTF; cdr3_nt: TGTGCCAGCAGTTACGGGGACTCTGGGGCCAACGTCCTGACTTTC
v_call: TRBV11-1; clone_size: NA; d_call: TRBD1; j_call: TRBJ2-3; cdr3_aa: CASSTGTGSWNPQYF; cdr3_nt: TGTGCCAGCAGTACCGGGACAGGGAGTTGGAACCCGCAGTATTTT
v_call: TRBV28; clone_size: few; d_call: NA; j_call: TRBJ1-1; cdr3_aa: CASGNWGRPEAFF; cdr3_nt: TGTGCCAGCGGCAATTGGGGGCGACCTGAAGCTTTCTTT
v_call: TRBV7-9; clone_size: NA; d_call: TRBD1; j_call: TRBJ2-1; cdr3_aa: CASSDRGTINEQFF; cdr3_nt: TGTGCCAGCAGCGACAGGGGGACTATCAATGAGCAGTTCTTC
v_call: TRBV20-1; clone_size: NA; d_call: NA; j_call: TRBJ2-1; cdr3_aa: CSAIPSNPYNEQFF; cdr3_nt: TGCAGTGCTATACCTAGCAATCCCTACAATGAGCAGTTCTTC
v_call: TRBV6-2/TRBV6-3; clone_size: NA; d_call: NA; j_call: TRBJ2-5; cdr3_aa: CASMYQETQYF; cdr3_nt: TGTGCCAGCATGTACCAAGAGACCCAGTACTTC
v_call: TRBV12-3/TRBV12-4; clone_size: NA; d_call: TRBD1; j_call: TRBJ1-2; cdr3_aa: CASSPAPGQGRRGYTF; cdr3_nt: TGTGCCAGCAGCCCGGCACCGGGACAGGGGCGTCGAGGCTACACCTTC
v_call: TRBV30; clone_size: NA; d_call: NA; j_call: TRBJ2-1; cdr3_aa: CAWSRGLGGDNEQFF; cdr3_nt: TGTGCCTGGAGTCGGGGCTTAGGGGGGGACAATGAGCAGTTCTTC
v_call: TRBV5-1; clone_size: NA; d_call: NA; j_call: TRBJ2-2; cdr3_aa: CASSPGRYTGELFF; cdr3_nt: TGCGCCAGCAGCCCCGGCCGGTACACCGGGGAGCTGTTTTTT
v_call: TRBV12-3/TRBV12-4; clone_size: NA; d_call: NA; j_call: TRBJ1-1; cdr3_aa: CASSPVPRREVRNTEAFF; cdr3_nt: TGTGCCAGCAGTCCCGTTCCCCGCAGGGAAGTTCGAAACACTGAAGCTTTCTTT
v_call: TRBV11-1; clone_size: many; d_call: NA; j_call: TRBJ2-5; cdr3_aa: CASSSGRGKETQYF; cdr3_nt: TGTGCCAGCAGCTCCGGACGTGGTAAAGAGACCCAGTACTTC
v_call: TRBV7-9; clone_size: NA; d_call: NA; j_call: TRBJ1-1; cdr3_aa: CASSSEFRAFF; cdr3_nt: TGTGCCAGCAGCTCCGAATTCCGAGCTTTCTTT
v_call: TRBV15; clone_size: NA; d_call: TRBD1; j_call: TRBJ2-3; cdr3_aa: CATSARDRERRDTQYF; cdr3_nt: TGTGCCACCAGCGCCAGGGACAGGGAACGTAGAGATACGCAGTATTTT
v_call: TRBV5-1; clone_size: few; d_call: NA; j_call: TRBJ2-2; cdr3_aa: CASSPTAPNTGELFF; cdr3_nt: TGCGCCAGCAGCCCAACGGCACCGAACACCGGGGAGCTGTTTTTT
v_call: TRBV20-1; clone_size: few; d_call: NA; j_call: TRBJ1-1; cdr3_aa: CSAESLVEAFF; cdr3_nt: TGCAGTGCGGAGTCTCTGGTTGAAGCTTTCTTT
v_call: TRBV7-6; clone_size: NA; d_call: TRBD1; j_call: TRBJ2-3; cdr3_aa: CASSLDRAPLTDTQYF; cdr3_nt: TGTGCCAGCAGCTTGGACAGGGCCCCTCTCACAGATACGCAGTATTTT
v_call: TRBV12-3/TRBV12-4; clone_size: NA; d_call: NA; j_call: TRBJ1-2; cdr3_aa: CASSQRMVRGGYTF; cdr3_nt: TGTGCCAGCAGCCAACGGATGGTGCGGGGAGGCTACACCTTC
v_call: TRBV5-1; clone_size: few; d_call: NA; j_call: TRBJ1-1; cdr3_aa: CASSPGGRGSTEAFF; cdr3_nt: TGCGCCAGCAGCCCGGGCGGGCGAGGAAGCACTGAAGCTTTCTTT
v_call: TRBV7-3; clone_size: NA; d_call: NA; j_call: TRBJ2-1; cdr3_aa: CASSLTGSDNEQFF; cdr3_nt: TGTGCCAGCAGCTTAACTGGATCCGACAATGAGCAGTTCTTC
v_call: TRBV12-3/TRBV12-4; clone_size: NA; d_call: TRBD2; j_call: TRBJ2-7; cdr3_aa: CASMRGSSYEQYF; cdr3_nt: TGTGCCAGCATGCGGGGGTCCTCCTACGAGCAGTACTTC
v_call: TRBV15; clone_size: NA; d_call: NA; j_call: TRBJ1-6; cdr3_aa: CATSRDRSDLTPTLHF; cdr3_nt: TGTGCCACCAGCAGAGATAGAAGTGATCTAACCCCCACCCTCCACTTT
v_call: TRBV15; clone_size: few; d_call: NA; j_call: TRBJ1-1; cdr3_aa: CATSRDLQGGTEAFF; cdr3_nt: TGTGCCACCAGCAGAGATCTACAAGGGGGCACTGAAGCTTTCTTT
v_call: TRBV19; clone_size: NA; d_call: NA; j_call: TRBJ2-7; cdr3_aa: CASSILPRSEQYF; cdr3_nt: TGTGCCAGTAGTATCCTCCCCCGGAGCGAGCAGTACTTC
v_call: TRBV20-1; clone_size: NA; d_call: NA; j_call: TRBJ2-7; cdr3_aa: CSARWGTYEQYF; cdr3_nt: TGCAGTGCTAGGTGGGGAACCTACGAGCAGTACTTC
v_call: TRBV10-3; clone_size: NA; d_call: NA; j_call: TRBJ2-2; cdr3_aa: CAISESKGRGGELFF; cdr3_nt: TGTGCCATCAGTGAGTCGAAAGGACGCGGCGGGGAGCTGTTTTTT
v_call: TRBV5-1; clone_size: many; d_call: TRBD2; j_call: TRBJ2-1; cdr3_aa: CASSLDYGWVSSGAYNEQFF; cdr3_nt: TGCGCCAGCAGCTTGGATTATGGCTGGGTCTCTAGCGGGGCCTACAATGAGCAGTTCTTC
v_call: TRBV11-1; clone_size: many; d_call: NA; j_call: TRBJ2-5; cdr3_aa: CASSPPGLQETQYF; cdr3_nt: TGTGCCAGCAGCCCCCCGGGACTCCAAGAGACCCAGTACTTC
v_call: TRBV7-2; clone_size: NA; d_call: TRBD2; j_call: TRBJ2-3; cdr3_aa: CASSYVAGPSTDTQYF; cdr3_nt: TGTGCCAGCAGCTACGTAGCGGGCCCTAGCACAGATACGCAGTATTTT
v_call: TRBV6-1; clone_size: few; d_call: TRBD2; j_call: TRBJ2-2; cdr3_aa: CASRPPPGLAGGTNTGELFF; cdr3_nt: TGTGCCAGCAGACCTCCGCCGGGACTAGCGGGGGGAACGAACACCGGGGAGCTGTTTTTT
v_call: TRBV12-3/TRBV12-4; clone_size: many; d_call: TRBD2; j_call: TRBJ2-5; cdr3_aa: CASSWTSGDQETQYF; cdr3_nt: TGTGCCAGCAGCTGGACTAGCGGGGACCAAGAGACCCAGTACTTC
v_call: TRBV11-2; clone_size: NA; d_call: TRBD2; j_call: TRBJ2-3; cdr3_aa: CASSPGDYSTPTDTQYF; cdr3_nt: TGTGCCAGCAGCCCCGGGGACTACTCAACCCCCACAGATACGCAGTATTTT
v_call: TRBV5-1; clone_size: few; d_call: TRBD1; j_call: TRBJ1-4; cdr3_aa: CASSSGTGLREKLFF; cdr3_nt: TGCGCCAGCAGCTCCGGGACAGGCCTCAGAGAAAAACTGTTTTTT